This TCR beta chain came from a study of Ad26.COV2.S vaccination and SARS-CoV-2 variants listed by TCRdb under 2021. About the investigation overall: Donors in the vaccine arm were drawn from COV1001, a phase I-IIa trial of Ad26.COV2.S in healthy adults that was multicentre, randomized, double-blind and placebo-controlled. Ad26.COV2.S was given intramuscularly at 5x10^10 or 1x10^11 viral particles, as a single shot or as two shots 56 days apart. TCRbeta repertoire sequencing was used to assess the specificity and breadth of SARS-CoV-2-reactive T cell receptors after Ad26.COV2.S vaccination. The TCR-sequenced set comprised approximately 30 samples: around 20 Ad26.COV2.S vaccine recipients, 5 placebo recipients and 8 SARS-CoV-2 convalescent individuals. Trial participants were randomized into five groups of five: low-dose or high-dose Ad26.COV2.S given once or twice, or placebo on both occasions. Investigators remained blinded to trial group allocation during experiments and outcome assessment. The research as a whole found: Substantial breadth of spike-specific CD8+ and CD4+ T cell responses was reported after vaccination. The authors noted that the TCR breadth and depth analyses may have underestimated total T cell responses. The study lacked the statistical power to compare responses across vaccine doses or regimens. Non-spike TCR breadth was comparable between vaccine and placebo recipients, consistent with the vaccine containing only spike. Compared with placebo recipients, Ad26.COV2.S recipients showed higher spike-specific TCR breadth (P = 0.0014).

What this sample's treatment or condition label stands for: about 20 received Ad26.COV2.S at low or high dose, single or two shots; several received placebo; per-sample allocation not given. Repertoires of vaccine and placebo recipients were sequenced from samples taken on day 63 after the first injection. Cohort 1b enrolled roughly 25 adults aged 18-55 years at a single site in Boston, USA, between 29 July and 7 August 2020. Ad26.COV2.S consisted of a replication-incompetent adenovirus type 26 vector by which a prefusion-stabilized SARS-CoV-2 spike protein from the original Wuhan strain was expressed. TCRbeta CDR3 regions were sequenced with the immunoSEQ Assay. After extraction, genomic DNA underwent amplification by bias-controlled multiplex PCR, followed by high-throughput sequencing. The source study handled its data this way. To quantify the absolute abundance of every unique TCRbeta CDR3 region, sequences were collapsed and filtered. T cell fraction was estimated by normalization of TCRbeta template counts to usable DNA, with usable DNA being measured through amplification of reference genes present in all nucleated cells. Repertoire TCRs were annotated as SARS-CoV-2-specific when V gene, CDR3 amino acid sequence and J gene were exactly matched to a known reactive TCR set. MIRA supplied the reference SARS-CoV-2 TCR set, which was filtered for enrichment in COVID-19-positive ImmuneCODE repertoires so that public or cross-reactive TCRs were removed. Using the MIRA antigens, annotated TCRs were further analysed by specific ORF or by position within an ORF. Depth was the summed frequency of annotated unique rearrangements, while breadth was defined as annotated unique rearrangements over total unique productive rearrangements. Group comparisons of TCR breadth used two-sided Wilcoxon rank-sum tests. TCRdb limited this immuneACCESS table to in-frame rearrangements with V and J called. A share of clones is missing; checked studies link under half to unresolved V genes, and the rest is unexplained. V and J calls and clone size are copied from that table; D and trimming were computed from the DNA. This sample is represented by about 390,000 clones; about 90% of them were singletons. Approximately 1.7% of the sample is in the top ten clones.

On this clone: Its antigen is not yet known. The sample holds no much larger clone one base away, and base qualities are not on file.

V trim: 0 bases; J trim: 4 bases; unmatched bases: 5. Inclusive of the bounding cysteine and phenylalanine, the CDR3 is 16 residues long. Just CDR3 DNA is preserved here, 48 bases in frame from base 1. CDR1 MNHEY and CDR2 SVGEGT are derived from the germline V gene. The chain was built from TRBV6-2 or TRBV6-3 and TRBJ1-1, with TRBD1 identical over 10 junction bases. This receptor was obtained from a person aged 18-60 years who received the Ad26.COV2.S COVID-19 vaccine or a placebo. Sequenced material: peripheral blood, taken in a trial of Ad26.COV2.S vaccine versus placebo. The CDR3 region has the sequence CASSYSRDRGGTEAFF. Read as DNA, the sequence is TGTGCCAGCAGTTACTCGAGGGACAGGGGAGGCACTGAAGCTTTCTTT.